The next 19 T cell receptor beta chains were all read from a single sample in a study of T cells in women clearing cervical HPV infection. Clones were read by immunoSEQ multiplex PCR, and TCRdb kept only the in-frame ones, dropping some. In total, the table holds tens of thousands of clones. The sequenced sample was blood buffy coat. The receptor source for this set is a woman aged 18 to 75 with a cervical HPV16 infection that either progressed to CIN3+ or cleared (not recorded which).

About this clone: Coverage ceases 3 residues before the CDR3 finishes, and the germline J gene fills in the end. J is TRBJ2-7 and V is TRBV2; D unclear. V lost 3 bases and J lost 1, with 13 bases in between. Germline assignment: CDR1 SNHLY and CDR2 FYNNEI. The CDR3 has 15 residues. The sequenced CDR3 bases are TGTGCCAGCAGTGAGGGTCGCCCGACTTCCTACGAG. It encodes CASSEGRPTSYE. The CDR3, in full, reads CASSEGRPTSYEQYF.

Concerning this clone: The read finishes 3 residues shy of the CDR3 end, and the germline J gene is used to complete it. V gene TRBV20-1 combines with J gene TRBJ1-5, with a possible D match to TRBD1 (5 bases). Germline V gene lookup returns CDR1 DFQATT and CDR2 SNEGSKA (reference sequence). There are 14 residues in the CDR3. With 3 bases removed from V and 4 bases from J, the gap between germline ends came to 13 bases. The CDR3: CSASVTGGNQPQHF. The sequenced CDR3 bases are TGCAGTGCTAGTGTAACAGGAGGTAATCAGCCC.

Note on this clone: Coverage ceases 3 residues before the CDR3 finishes, and the germline J gene fills in the end. V is TRBV7-9 and J is TRBJ2-5; 9 positions match TRBD2. V lost 5 bases, J lost 6 bases, and 10 bases stayed unmatched. CDR3 size: 15 residues. CDR1 and CDR2 (germline): SEHNR, FQNEAQ (reference sequence). CDR3 DNA, as far as it was read: TGTGCCAGCAGCGCAGGCGGGGGGGTGGGCCAGACC. It is translated as CASSAGGGVGQT. The full CDR3 is CASSAGGGVGQTQYF.

The CDR3 reads CASRDRGRSTDTQYF. CDR3 DNA, as far as it was read: TGTGCCAGCAGGGACAGGGGGCGCAGCACAGATACG. This chain joins TRBV2 and TRBJ2-3; 11 bases are shared with TRBD1. Read data end 3 residues before the CDR3 end; the end is taken from the germline J gene. This CDR3 is 15 amino acids long. The germline CDR1 and CDR2 sequences are SNHLY and FYNNEI. The trim removed 6 bases at V and 0 bases at J, leaving 2 bases unmatched.

Comment on this clone: The read comes to an end 3 residues before the CDR3 does, leaving the germline J gene to fill in the end. The gene calls are TRBV5-4 and TRBJ2-5; TRBD1 might be the D (5 bases). The germline gives CDR1 SGHNT, CDR2 YYREEE (reference sequence). CDR3 length equals 16 residues. Trimming removed 3 bases at V and 2 bases at J, with 17 bases between. The CDR3 loop reads CASSYDGWKGQETQYF. The CDR3 bases that were read are TGTGCCAGCAGCTATGATGGGTGGAAGGGGCAAGAGACC. The full variable domain, with the rest looked up from reference TRBV5-4 and TRBJ2-5, is ETGVTQSPTHLIKTRGQQVTLRCSSQSGHNTVSWYQQALGQGPQFIFQYYREEENGRGNFPPRFSGLQFPNYSSELNVNALELDDSALYLCASSYDGWKGQETQYFGPGTRLLVL.

Turning to this clone: The read falls 3 residues short of the CDR3 end, and the missing part is taken from the germline J gene. The J gene is TRBJ1-5, the V gene TRBV16; perhaps TRBD1 as D (6 bases). Looked up from germline, CDR1 is KGHSY and CDR2 is FQNENV. The V and J ends lost 5 bases and 6 bases respectively, with 11 bases between them. The length of the CDR3 is 13 residues. Partial CDR3 DNA: TGTGCCAGCAGCAATAAAGGGGGTCAGCCC. It translates to CASSNKGGQP. The entire CDR3 protein is CASSNKGGQPQHF.

In regard to this clone: The read ends 3 residues early relative to the CDR3; the germline J gene fills the gap. The chain uses TRBV19 and TRBJ2-7; 9 bases agree with TRBD1. Germline V gene data show CDR1 as LNHDA and CDR2 as SQIVND (reference sequence). V trimming: 6 bases; J trimming: 3 bases; junction bases outside the gene matches: 6. The length of the CDR3 is 14 residues. The CDR3 loop reads CASRQTGGSYEQYF. Partial CDR3 DNA: TGTGCCAGTAGACAGACAGGGGGAAGCTACGAG.

With regard to this clone: The CDR3 extends 3 residues past the end of the read, so its final part is completed from the germline J gene. The chain uses TRBV6-4 and TRBJ2-1; TRBD2 aligns across 12 bases. CDR3 length: 13 residues. With 4 bases clipped from V and 9 bases from J, the junction kept 1 base outside the gene matches. The germline CDR1 and CDR2 sequences are MRHNA and SNTAGT. CDR3 in amino acids: CASSASGGAEQFF. The sequenced part of the CDR3 DNA is TGTGCCAGCAGTGCTAGCGGGGGGGCTGAG.

About this clone: The read comes to an end 3 residues before the CDR3 does, leaving the germline J gene to fill in the end. The chain joins TRBV6-1 to TRBJ2-7; 8 bases are a match to TRBD1. The CDR3 has 16 residues. Germline lookup yields CDR1 MNHNS and CDR2 SASEGT. After removal of 4 bases from V and 3 bases from J, the junction contained 11 bases not matched to a gene. The CDR3 region is CASSVKAGQALYEQYF. The CDR3 bases that were read are TGTGCCAGCAGTGTGAAGGCGGGACAGGCCCTCTACGAG.

Comments on this clone: The read halts 3 residues ahead of the CDR3 end, with the missing end drawn from the germline J gene. This chain uses TRBV12-3 or TRBV12-4 with TRBJ1-4; TRBD1 is a possible D gene (6 bases). V was cut by 8 bases and J by 0 bases, with 13 bases left in between. CDR3 length: 15 residues. The CDR3 sequence is CASSAQGTTNEKLFF. The sequenced CDR3 bases are TGTGCCAGCTCCGCCCAGGGGACAACTAATGAAAAA.

Regarding this clone: The read ends 3 residues before the CDR3 terminus; that terminus is restored from the germline J gene. The chain is built from TRBV5-6 and TRBJ2-7; D is unclear. The germline V gene has CDR1 SGHDT and CDR2 YYEEEE. Trimming removed 5 bases from V and 2 bases from J, with 11 bases in between. This CDR3 is 13 amino acids long. CDR3 sequence reads: CASSHTLAYEQYF. The CDR3 DNA, read in part, is TGTGCCAGCAGTCATACTTTGGCCTACGAG.

Details on this clone: The read falls 3 residues short of the CDR3 end, and the missing part is taken from the germline J gene. The gene calls are TRBV30 and TRBJ1-1, with D uncertain. Germline loops: CDR1 GTSNPN, CDR2 SVGIG (reference sequence). The CDR3 is 13 residues long. Trimming pared 0 bases from V and 0 bases from J, leaving 5 bases between. The DNA read from the CDR3 is TGTGCCTGGAGTGTACTGATGAACACTGAA. This encodes CAWSVLMNTE. The entire CDR3 sequence reads CAWSVLMNTEAFF.

Comments on this clone: The read terminates 3 residues before the CDR3 end, so the remaining end is supplied by the germline J gene. The genes are TRBV19 and TRBJ2-1; 9 bases agree with TRBD2. The germline gives CDR1 LNHDA, CDR2 SQIVND (reference sequence). The CDR3 is 14 residues long. The trim removed 4 bases at V and 6 bases at J, leaving 4 bases unmatched. CDR3 bases read: TGTGCCAGTAGTACCAGCGGGGGGATCAATGAG. Translation gives CASSTSGGINE. The CDR3 in its entirety is CASSTSGGINEQFF.

Details on this clone: The sequenced fragment ends 3 residues before the CDR3 boundary, so the rest is inferred from the germline J gene. The gene calls are TRBV18 and TRBJ2-7; D remains ambiguous. V was shortened by 0 bases and J by 2 bases, with 8 bases between the two germline ends. The CDR3 totals 14 residues. CDR1 and CDR2 from the germline V gene are KGHSH and LQKENI. CDR3: CASSPPTLAYEQYF. CDR3 bases read: TGTGCCAGCTCACCACCGACTCTTGCCTACGAG.

Remarks on this clone: The read comes to an end 3 residues before the CDR3 does, leaving the germline J gene to fill in the end. The chain joins TRBV7-9 to TRBJ2-3; tentative D call: TRBD2 (6 bases). Per germline, CDR1 SEHNR and CDR2 FQNEAQ (reference sequence). V lost 4 bases and J 1 base, leaving 12 bases between the germline ends. The CDR3 has 15 residues. The CDR3 is CASSSLGGGTDTQYF. CDR3 DNA, as far as it was read: TGTGCCAGCAGCTCTCTCGGCGGGGGCACAGATACG.

Points on this clone: The read terminates 3 residues ahead of where the CDR3 ends, so the germline J gene completes it. The chain combines TRBV12-3 or TRBV12-4 with TRBJ2-7; D unclear. The CDR3 totals 15 residues. Trimming cost V 3 bases and J 3 bases, with 15 bases left between them. The DNA read from the CDR3 is TGTGCCAGCAGTTTGGTGAACGTACAGAGCTACGAG. Encoded protein: CASSLVNVQSYE. The complete CDR3 reads CASSLVNVQSYEQYF.

As concerns this clone: The read terminates 3 residues before the CDR3 end, so the remaining end is supplied by the germline J gene. The V and J genes are TRBV2 and TRBJ1-1; D gene uncertain. The CDR3 has 11 amino acids. In germline, CDR1 is SNHLY, CDR2 FYNNEI. The chain's CDR3 is CASRRGGVAFF. The DNA read from the CDR3 is TGTGCCAGCAGGCGGGGAGGTGTG.

Concerning this clone itself: The CDR3 end falls 3 residues outside the read, so it is completed with the germline J gene. This sample also contains other DNA sequences that code for the same CDR3. The gene calls are TRBV5-4 and TRBJ1-2; D not resolved. The length of the CDR3 is 15 residues. The V end lost 5 bases, the J end lost 4 bases, and 18 bases lay between the germline ends. Looked up from germline, CDR1 is SGHNT and CDR2 is YYREEE (reference sequence). CDR3 DNA (partial): TGTGCCAGCAGTAGGACCGGGGTGGGAGGCTATGGC. It codes for CASSRTGVGGYG. The whole CDR3 is CASSRTGVGGYGYTF.

A remark on this clone: The read ends 3 residues before the CDR3 terminus; that terminus is restored from the germline J gene. The chain combines TRBV7-9 with TRBJ2-2; TRBD1 aligns across 7 bases. Germline V CDR1 and CDR2: SEHNR, FQNEAQ (reference sequence). This CDR3 contains 15 residues. Trimming removed 4 bases from V and 1 base from J; junction bases left unmatched: 3. The CDR3 protein is CASSSGQENTGELFF. The DNA read from the CDR3 is TGTGCCAGCAGCTCCGGACAGGAGAACACCGGGGAG.